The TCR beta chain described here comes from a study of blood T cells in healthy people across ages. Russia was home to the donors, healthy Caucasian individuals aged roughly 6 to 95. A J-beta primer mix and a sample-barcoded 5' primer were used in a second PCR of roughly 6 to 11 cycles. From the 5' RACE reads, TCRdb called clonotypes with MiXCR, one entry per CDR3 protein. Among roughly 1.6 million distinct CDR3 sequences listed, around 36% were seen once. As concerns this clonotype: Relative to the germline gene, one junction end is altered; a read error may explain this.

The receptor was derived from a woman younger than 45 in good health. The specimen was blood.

Here the CDR3 DNA reads TGTGCCAGCCATACAGGGTCCCGGAATTTACCCCTCCACTTT. This codes for CASHTGSRNLPLHF. The gene calls are TRBV5-5 and TRBJ1-6; D may be TRBD1 (6 bases). CDR1 and CDR2 from the germline V gene are SGHKS and YYEKEE (reference sequence). CDR3 length: 14 amino acids.